The rows below give T cell receptor beta chains drawn from one sample of a study of blood T cells in healthy people across ages. One entry per CDR3 protein, called by TCRdb with MiXCR from the 5' RACE reads. Among roughly 700,000 distinct CDR3 sequences listed, roughly 25% were seen once. The same sample was also studied in work on T cells of mothers and their children.

The specimen was blood. These receptors came from a boy aged 10-17 years in good health. CDR3s include the opening cysteine and the closing phenylalanine or tryptophan. The D gene is left open where the match is weak. Where a row states a size, it is once, few, many or the class of an expanded clone; other rows omit it.

v_gene	abundance	j_gene	d_gene	CDR3nt	CDR3aa
TRBV7-2	-	TRBJ2-7	-	TGTGCCAGCAGCTTAGGAGGGGGACCCGCCTACGAGCAGTACTTC	CASSLGGGPAYEQYF
TRBV2	-	TRBJ2-3	-	TGTGCCAGCGTAGAGGGTACAGATACGCAGTATTTT	CASVEGTDTQYF
TRBV7-8	many	TRBJ2-1	-	TGTGCCAGCAGCTCCCCCCCCTACAATGAGCAGTTCTTC	CASSSPPYNEQFF
TRBV7-8	-	TRBJ1-5	-	TGTGCCAGCAGCTTAGAGTCCAGCAATCAGCCCCAGCATTTT	CASSLESSNQPQHF
TRBV12-3/TRBV12-4	-	TRBJ2-7	-	TGTGCCAGCAGTTTTATGAACGAGCAGTACTTC	CASSFMNEQYF
TRBV4-2	few	TRBJ2-7	TRBD2	TGTGCCAGCAGCCAAGACGAGACTAGCGGGGGGAGGCAGTACTTC	CASSQDETSGGRQYF
TRBV19	-	TRBJ1-3	-	TGTGCCAGTAGTCCAACCGACCGGGATGGAGGAAACACCATATATTTT	CASSPTDRDGGNTIYF
TRBV18	few	TRBJ2-5	TRBD2	TGTGCCAGCTCACTTCCGACTAGCGGGGAAGAGACCCAGTACTTC	CASSLPTSGEETQYF
TRBV2	-	TRBJ1-4	TRBD1	TGTGCCAGCACCAAGCAGGGGGCAACTAATGAAAAACTGTTTTTT	CASTKQGATNEKLFF
TRBV24-1	few	TRBJ1-5	-	TGTGCCACCGGACAGCCCAATCAGCCCCAGCATTTT	CATGQPNQPQHF
TRBV9	few	TRBJ2-1	-	TGTGCCAGCAGCGAGGTGGCCGGGAGTGGGGGTGAGCAGTTCTTC	CASSEVAGSGGEQFF